The 21 T cell receptor beta chains below were found in one sample sequenced in a study of a mutant IDH1 vaccine in newly diagnosed glioma. The time point here: week 11, during vaccination. Topical imiquimod accompanied each vaccine dose, which consisted of 300 ug of mutant IDH1 20-mer peptide. The antigens for these receptors are not known. The assay was immunoSEQ multiplex PCR, and TCRdb's table has in-frame clones only and misses some. The repertoire includes fewer than 75,000 clones, approximately 84% of them detected once, and 9% to 10% sits in the top ten. The sequencing here drew on PBMCs, taken from a glioma patient whose treatment included an IDH1 peptide vaccine. All receptors come from a woman aged 45 to 65 with glioma.

The J gene is TRBJ1-1, the V gene TRBV10-3; 10 bases agree with TRBD1. The junction had 11 bases not matched to a gene; V was cut back by 4 bases and J by 0 bases. CDR1 ENHRY and CDR2 SYGVKD come from the germline V gene. The CDR3 is made up of 18 amino acids. CDR3 protein: CAISGFRDRGSVNTEAFF. For the CDR3, the DNA is TGTGCCATCAGTGGGTTCCGGGACAGGGGATCGGTGAACACTGAAGCTTTCTTT.

J is TRBJ1-5 and V is TRBV7-9, with TRBD1 matching over 9 bases. With V trimmed by 5 bases and J by 5 bases, 7 bases remained unmatched. CDR1 and CDR2 from the germline V gene are SEHNR and FQNEAQ (reference sequence). CDR3 size: 15 residues. The DNA of the CDR3 is TGTGCCAGCAGCAAACAGGGGGCTTCTTATCAGCCCCAGCATTTT. Translation: CASSKQGASYQPQHF.

This chain connects TRBV7-2 to TRBJ1-5; D unresolved. Germline CDR1 and CDR2: SGHTA and FQGNSA. This CDR3 has 12 amino acids. V was clipped by 4 bases and J by 8 bases, with 9 bases between them. The CDR3 DNA is TGTGCCAGCAGCTCGCGAGGAGAGCCCCAGCATTTT. It encodes CASSSRGEPQHF.

The chain carries TRBV5-4 and TRBJ2-3, with TRBD1 matching 7 bases. Germline V gene sequence: CDR1 SGHNT, CDR2 YYREEE (reference sequence). The CDR3 contains 15 residues. J was trimmed by 5 bases and V by 3 bases; bases with no gene match: 9. This CDR3 reads CASSSFTGVGDTQYF. The CDR3 DNA is TGTGCCAGCAGCTCCTTTACAGGGGTTGGAGATACGCAGTATTTT.

The rearrangement uses TRBV10-3 and TRBJ2-7; TRBD2 agrees at 13 bases. Germline V gene lookup returns CDR1 ENHRY and CDR2 SYGVKD. The CDR3 runs to 16 residues. V gave up 5 bases and J gave up 3 bases; unmatched junction bases: 7. The CDR3 DNA reads as TGTGCCATCAGTCGACTAGCGGGGGGCCTTGTCTACGAGCAGTACTTC. Its translation is CAISRLAGGLVYEQYF.

This rearrangement joins TRBV5-1 to TRBJ1-1, with 8 nucleotides matching TRBD1. CDR1 is SGHRS, CDR2 YFSETQ, per germline. The CDR3 is made up of 15 amino acids. Trimming at V came to 2 bases and at J to 6 bases, leaving 9 bases not matched to a gene. The CDR3 DNA sequence: TGCGCCAGCAGCTTAGGACAGGGCTTCAAATCTGAAGCTTTCTTT. This gives the protein CASSLGQGFKSEAFF.

A single count supports this clone. The V gene is TRBV2, the J gene TRBJ1-4; 8 bases agree with TRBD1. Germline V gene data show CDR1 as SNHLY and CDR2 as FYNNEI. The trim removed 7 bases at V and 5 bases at J, leaving 3 bases unmatched. This CDR3 has 13 residues. This CDR3 reads CASNRQGNEKLFF. Written as DNA, the CDR3 is TGTGCCAGCAACCGACAGGGGAATGAAAAACTGTTTTTT.

The gene calls are TRBV10-3 and TRBJ2-2, with D maybe TRBD1 (6 bases). The CDR3 runs 17 residues. Germline CDR1 and CDR2: ENHRY and SYGVKD. Trimming pared 0 bases from V and 3 bases from J, leaving 14 bases between. The CDR3 DNA is TGTGCCATCAGTGAGTCAACGAGGGGGTTATACACCGGGGAGCTGTTTTTT. Translation gives CAISESTRGLYTGELFF.

The chain combines TRBV28 with TRBJ1-3; D is uncertain. Trimming removed 11 bases from V and 3 bases from J, with 17 bases in between. The germline V gene has CDR1 MDHEN and CDR2 SYDVKM. This CDR3 comprises 14 residues. The CDR3 reads CASWPAGGGNTIYF. The CDR3 DNA reads TGTGCCTCCTGGCCGGCAGGCGGTGGAAACACCATATATTTT.

The chain carries TRBV6-5 and TRBJ1-2, with a tentative D call TRBD1 (5 bases). Germline CDR1 MNHEY, CDR2 SVGAGI. V was clipped by 8 bases and J by 8 bases, with 15 bases between them. The CDR3 covers 12 residues. The CDR3 region has the DNA TGTGCCAGCTCCCGCGGGGCCGGGGGCTACACCTTC. Protein: CASSRGAGGYTF.

This clone has just a few counts. The rearrangement joins TRBV7-9 to TRBJ2-7, with 7 bases fitting TRBD1. The germline gives CDR1 SEHNR, CDR2 FQNEAQ (reference sequence). V lost 5 bases, J lost 3 bases, and 10 bases stayed unmatched. The CDR3 runs to 15 residues. CDR3 sequence reads: CASSPGTGVDYEQYF. The CDR3 coding sequence is TGTGCCAGCAGCCCGGGAACAGGGGTGGACTACGAGCAGTACTTC.

The chain joins TRBV28 to TRBJ1-4, with D hard to call. The CDR3 extends over 17 amino acids. Germline V lookup: CDR1 MDHEN, CDR2 SYDVKM. V shed 9 bases and J shed 8 bases, with 28 bases lying between them. This CDR3 is CARLPSLPAGVNEKLFF. The CDR3 DNA is TGTGCCAGACTTCCCAGTCTCCCGGCCGGGGTGAACGAAAAACTGTTTTTT. Complete variable domain (other parts from reference TRBV28 and TRBJ1-4): DVKVTQSSRYLVKRTGEKVFLECVQDMDHENMFWYRQDPGLGLRLIYFSYDVKMKEKGDIPEGYSVSREKKERFSLILESASTNQTSMYLCARLPSLPAGVNEKLFFGSGTQLSVL.

V gene TRBV6-5 combines with J gene TRBJ2-4; TRBD2 is a possible D gene (7 bases). V lost 6 bases and J lost 2, with 11 bases in between. The CDR3 extends over 14 amino acids. Looked up from germline, CDR1 is MNHEY and CDR2 is SVGAGI. CDR3 region: CASRTGGPKNIQYF. The CDR3 DNA reads as TGTGCCAGCAGGACGGGGGGCCCCAAAAACATTCAGTACTTC.

The V gene is TRBV7-5, the J gene TRBJ1-1. TRBV7-5 is tagged as a pseudogene. This CDR3 spans 15 amino acids. CDR3 in amino acids: CVRSLAGGGNTEAFF. The DNA of the CDR3 is TGTGTCAGAAGCTTAGCGGGGGGGGGAAACACTGAAGCTTTCTTT.

The chain recombines TRBV6-5 with TRBJ1-1; the match to TRBD1 covers 9 bases. V lost 5 bases and J lost 1; bases outside the gene matches: 5. Germline V CDR1 and CDR2: MNHEY, SVGAGI. The CDR3 is made up of 15 amino acids. In DNA form, the CDR3 reads TGTGCCAGCAGTGGACGGGGACAGGGGAACACTGAAGCTTTCTTT. Amino acid sequence: CASSGRGQGNTEAFF.

In this sample, this clone turned up once. The rearrangement uses TRBV5-1 and TRBJ2-3; D is undetermined. Germline V gene data show CDR1 as SGHRS and CDR2 as YFSETQ. Trimming cost V 4 bases and J 3 bases, with 12 bases left between them. CDR3 length: 14 residues. In nucleotides, the CDR3 is TGCGCCAGCAGCCGCGGCGACCAAACAGATACGCAGTATTTT. Translation gives CASSRGDQTDTQYF.

The gene calls are TRBV5-8 and TRBJ2-1; 7 bases line up with TRBD1. Germline CDR1 reads SGHTS; CDR2 reads YDEGEE. The CDR3 spans 14 residues. The trim removed 3 bases at V and 5 bases at J, leaving 5 bases unmatched. CDR3 residues: CASSSTGLDNEQFF. In DNA form, the CDR3 reads TGTGCCAGCAGCTCGACAGGGTTAGACAATGAGCAGTTCTTC.

The gene calls are TRBV28 and TRBJ2-7, with TRBD2 identical over 8 bases. The CDR3 spans 15 residues. The germline gives CDR1 MDHEN, CDR2 SYDVKM. The V segment lost 2 bases and the J segment 2 bases; nucleotides outside the gene matches: 5. CDR3 sequence reads: CASSLPTSGPYEQYF. Written as DNA, the CDR3 is TGTGCCAGCAGTTTACCTACTAGCGGCCCCTACGAGCAGTACTTC.

The sample holds a few counts of this clone. The rearrangement links TRBV18 to TRBJ1-1; D is uncertain. In germline, CDR1 is KGHSH, CDR2 LQKENI. The CDR3 extends over 14 amino acids. V lost 6 bases and J lost 1, with 12 bases in between. As DNA, the CDR3 is TGTGCCAGCTCTCCCGACATGGAGAACACTGAAGCTTTCTTT. It translates to CASSPDMENTEAFF.

The V gene is TRBV5-6, the J gene TRBJ1-1; the D gene is possibly TRBD1 (5 bases). Germline-derived CDR1 and CDR2 are SGHDT and YYEEEE. Deletions cut 1 base from V and 5 bases from J, with 15 bases between. The CDR3 spans 15 residues. The chain's CDR3 is CASSLRGRVRTEAFF. In nucleotides, the CDR3 is TGTGCCAGCAGCTTGAGGGGCCGTGTAAGAACTGAAGCTTTCTTT.

This chain joins TRBV28 and TRBJ2-4; no definite D call. The CDR3 loop spans 13 amino acids. V was shortened by 6 bases and J by 13 bases, with 19 bases between the two germline ends. Germline CDR1 is MDHEN and CDR2 is SYDVKM. The CDR3 loop reads CASSLAGRSSQYF. The CDR3 nucleotides are TGTGCCAGCAGCCTGGCTGGGCGCTCATCCCAGTACTTC.